This T cell receptor (beta chain) was captured by sequencing in a study of Ad26.COV2.S vaccination and SARS-CoV-2 variants. The wider study: This donor came from the COV1001 trial of Ad26.COV2.S.

CDR3 size: 18 residues. The V gene lost 1 base and the J gene lost 0 bases, with 15 bases spanning the gap. CDR1 and CDR2 (germline): ENHRY, SYGVKD. Treatment: over 15 received Ad26.COV2.S at low or high dose, single or two shots; about 5 received placebo; per-sample allocation not given. Day 63 after the first injection of vaccine or placebo was the sampling time. Its platform was an Ad26 vector, and its expressed antigen was Wuhan-strain SARS-CoV-2 spike. Some clones are missing from TCRdb's copy, which holds only in-frame ones; the method was immunoSEQ multiplex PCR. The sample lists 330,000 or so clones, around 90% occurring once.

This specimen consisted of peripheral blood, obtained in a trial of Ad26.COV2.S vaccine versus placebo. This clonotype originated in a person between 18 and 60 years old who received the Ad26.COV2.S COVID-19 vaccine or a placebo. This chain uses TRBV10-3 with TRBJ1-4, with D hard to call. The CDR3 DNA is TGTGCCATCAGTGAGTTCGATCTTACCCCAGCAACTAATGAAAAACTGTTTTTT. It is translated as CAISEFDLTPATNEKLFF.